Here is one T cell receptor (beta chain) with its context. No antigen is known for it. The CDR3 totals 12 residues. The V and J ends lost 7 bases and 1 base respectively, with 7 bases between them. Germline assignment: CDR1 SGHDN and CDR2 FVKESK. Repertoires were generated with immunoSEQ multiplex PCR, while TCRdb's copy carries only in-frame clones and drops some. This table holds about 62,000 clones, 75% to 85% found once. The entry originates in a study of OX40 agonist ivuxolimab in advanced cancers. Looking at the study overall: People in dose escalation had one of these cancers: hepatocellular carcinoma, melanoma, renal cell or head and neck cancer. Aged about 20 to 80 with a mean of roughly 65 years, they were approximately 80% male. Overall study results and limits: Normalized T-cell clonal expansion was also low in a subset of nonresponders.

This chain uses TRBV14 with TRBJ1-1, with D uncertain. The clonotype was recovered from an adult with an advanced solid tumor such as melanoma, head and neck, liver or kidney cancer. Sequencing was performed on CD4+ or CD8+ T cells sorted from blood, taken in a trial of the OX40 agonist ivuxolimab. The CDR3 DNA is TGTGCCAGCACCCTGGGGAACACTGAAGCTTTCTTT. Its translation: CASTLGNTEAFF.